The TCR beta chain under discussion was sequenced for a study of cytomegalovirus exposure and HLA in healthy donors. The CDR3 runs 13 residues. V lost 4 bases and J 8 bases, leaving 9 bases between the germline ends. From germline, CDR1 is WSHSY and CDR2 SAAADI. The PCR was carried out with 60 Vbeta primers and 13 Jbeta primers. TCRdb's copy holds only in-frame clones and misses some; the assay was immunoSEQ multiplex PCR. This sample has about 190,000 clones; 84% occur once, and the top ten carry 0.25% to 0.3%. Sequenced input: PBMCs. The chain is built from TRBV10-2 and TRBJ1-6; D is ambiguous. The origin of this receptor is a boy younger than 18 in good health and CMV-seronegative. In nucleotides, the CDR3 is TGCGCCAGCAGTGCCCCCCCCTATTCACCCCTCCACTTT. Its translation is CASSAPPYSPLHF.